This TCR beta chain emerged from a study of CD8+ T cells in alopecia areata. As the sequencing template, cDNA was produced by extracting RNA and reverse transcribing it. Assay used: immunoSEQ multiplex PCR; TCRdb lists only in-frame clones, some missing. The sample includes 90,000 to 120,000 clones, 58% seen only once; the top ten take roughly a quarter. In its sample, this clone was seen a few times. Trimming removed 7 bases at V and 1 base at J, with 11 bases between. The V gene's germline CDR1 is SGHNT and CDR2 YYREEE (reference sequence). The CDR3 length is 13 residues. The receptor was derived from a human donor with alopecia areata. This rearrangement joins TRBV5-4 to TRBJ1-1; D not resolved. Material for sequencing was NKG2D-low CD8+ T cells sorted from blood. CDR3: CASQPDGNTEAFF. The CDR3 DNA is TGTGCCAGCCAACCGGACGGGAACACTGAAGCTTTCTTT.